These 9 T cell receptor beta chains share one sample of origin, sequenced in a study of spatial heterogeneity in lung cancer. Their cognate antigens are unknown. TCRdb reprocessed the 5' RACE reads with MiXCR, giving one entry per CDR3 protein. The sample consists of 20,000 to 25,000 distinct CDR3 sequences, 15% of them appearing once. Findings and limits, study-wide: How many expanded intratumoral alpha and beta TCRs were present tracked the tumor mutation count, which was a count of nonsynonymous mutations.

This sample's time point: sample taken at primary tumor resection. The sequenced sample was lung tumor tissue, obtained at surgery. The receptors were sampled from a female donor with early-stage non-small cell lung cancer.

This clonotype was counted many times. The CDR3 sequence is CASSSQTFTQYF. The CDR3 nucleotides read TGTGCCAGCAGTTCGCAAACGTTTACGCAGTATTTT. This chain uses TRBV12-3 or TRBV12-4 with TRBJ2-3, with no clear D. Trimming stripped 4 bases from V and 8 bases from J, with 10 bases between. The CDR3 totals 12 residues.

This clonotype was seen many times. V is TRBV3-1 and J is TRBJ2-1; D remains unclear. The CDR3 totals 14 residues. V was pared by 4 bases and J by 6 bases, with 13 bases between. Germline loops: CDR1 LGHDT, CDR2 YNNKEL (reference sequence). The CDR3 DNA reads as TGTGCCAGCAGCCGGCTCGACTGGGGCAATGAGCAGTTCTTC. Protein product: CASSRLDWGNEQFF.

In this sample, this clonotype turned up many times. V usage is TRBV24-1 and J usage is TRBJ2-3, with D tentatively TRBD2 (6 bases). CDR1 and CDR2 (germline): KGHDR, SFDVKD. The CDR3 consists of 16 residues. Trimming stripped 6 bases from V and 0 bases from J, with 15 bases between. The CDR3 spells CATSPPQAGSTDTQYF. The CDR3 nucleotides are TGTGCCACCAGTCCCCCCCAGGCGGGAAGCACAGATACGCAGTATTTT.

Ten or more counts support this clonotype. CDR3 DNA: TGCAGTGCTTCACCCCGGCGCGGGGGATCCTACGAGCAGTACTTC. It translates to CSASPRRGGSYEQYF. The chain recombines TRBV20-1 with TRBJ2-7; 7 bases match TRBD2. From germline, CDR1 is DFQATT and CDR2 SNEGSKA (reference sequence). This CDR3 has 15 amino acids. V trimming: 5 bases; J trimming: 1 base; junction bases outside the gene matches: 11.

This clonotype was seen repeatedly, ten times or more. The chain uses TRBV19 and TRBJ2-6; D ambiguous. Trimming left V 1 base short and J 1 base short, with 17 bases between. Germline V gives CDR1 LNHDA, CDR2 SQIVND (reference sequence). There are 19 residues in the CDR3. CDR3 coding DNA: TGTGCCAGTAGTATAGGTAGCCCCGGGCTCGGATCTGGGGCCAACGTCCTGACTTTC. This translates into CASSIGSPGLGSGANVLTF.

This clonotype has more than one count but fewer than ten. The chain joins TRBV2 to TRBJ2-6; the D gene is possibly TRBD1 (5 bases). CDR3 length equals 15 residues. Germline assignment: CDR1 SNHLY and CDR2 FYNNEI. V shed 4 bases and J shed 0 bases, with 7 bases lying between them. The CDR3 coding sequence is TGTGCCAGCAGTGGGGGCGGCTCTGGGGCCAACGTCCTGACTTTC. As protein: CASSGGGSGANVLTF.

This clonotype was counted a few times. The chain carries TRBV28 and TRBJ2-5; no clear D gene. The ends were cut back, 2 bases at V and 4 bases at J, with 14 bases in the middle. This CDR3 contains 15 residues. Germline V CDR1 and CDR2: MDHEN, SYDVKM. The CDR3 region is CASSLPAPRLETQYF. CDR3 coding DNA: TGTGCCAGCAGTTTACCGGCGCCACGCTTAGAGACCCAGTACTTC.

There are many counts of this clonotype. The rearrangement uses TRBV28 and TRBJ2-1; 7 nucleotides line up with TRBD2. CDR1 is MDHEN, CDR2 SYDVKM, per germline. The V and J ends lost 5 bases and 5 bases, in that order; junction bases with no gene match: 9. CDR3 length equals 15 residues. The DNA of the CDR3 is TGTGCCAGCAGTCAGGGACTAAGCCTCAACAATGAGCAGTTCTTC. It encodes CASSQGLSLNNEQFF.

This rearrangement joins TRBV29-1 to TRBJ2-7; 11 positions agree with TRBD1. This CDR3 has 14 residues. The J segment lost 2 bases and the V segment lost 4 bases, leaving 4 bases of the junction unmatched. Germline CDR1 SQVTM, CDR2 ANQGSEA. The CDR3 DNA follows: TGCAGCGTTGCGGTGGGACAGGGGGCCTACGAGCAGTACTTC. Protein product: CSVAVGQGAYEQYF.